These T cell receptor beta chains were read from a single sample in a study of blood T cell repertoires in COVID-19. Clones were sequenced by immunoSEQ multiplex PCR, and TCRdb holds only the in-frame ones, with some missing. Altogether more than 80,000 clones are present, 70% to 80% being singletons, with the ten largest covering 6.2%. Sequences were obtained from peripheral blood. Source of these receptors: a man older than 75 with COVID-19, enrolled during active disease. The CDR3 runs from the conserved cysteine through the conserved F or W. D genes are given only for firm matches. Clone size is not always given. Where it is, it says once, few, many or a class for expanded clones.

cdr3_aa: CASSVEGTSDSQYF; cdr3_nt: TGTGCCAGCAGCGTAGAAGGGACTAGCGACAGCCAGTACTTC; d_call: TRBD2; j_call: TRBJ2-7; clone_size: few; v_call: TRBV9
cdr3_aa: CASSLGPGFTEQYF; cdr3_nt: TGCGCCAGCAGCTTAGGGCCGGGGTTTACCGAGCAGTACTTC; d_call: -; j_call: TRBJ2-7; clone_size: -; v_call: TRBV5-1
cdr3_aa: CATSRGEADQETQYF; cdr3_nt: TGTGCCACCAGCAGGGGGGAGGCAGACCAAGAGACCCAGTACTTC; d_call: -; j_call: TRBJ2-5; clone_size: -; v_call: TRBV15
cdr3_aa: CASSQVVLYEQYF; cdr3_nt: TGTGCCAGCAGCCAAGTAGTCCTTTACGAGCAGTACTTC; d_call: -; j_call: TRBJ2-7; clone_size: -; v_call: TRBV14
cdr3_aa: CASSFLAGDQPQHF; cdr3_nt: TGTGCCAGCAGCTTTTTGGCGGGGGATCAGCCCCAGCATTTT; d_call: -; j_call: TRBJ1-5; clone_size: -; v_call: TRBV12-1
cdr3_aa: CAIGAGSQETQYF; cdr3_nt: TGTGCCATCGGGGCGGGGTCTCAAGAGACCCAGTACTTC; d_call: -; j_call: TRBJ2-5; clone_size: -; v_call: TRBV10-3
cdr3_aa: CASSQGSTGASYEQYF; cdr3_nt: TGTGCCAGCAGCCAAGGGAGCACAGGGGCCTCCTACGAGCAGTACTTC; d_call: TRBD1; j_call: TRBJ2-7; clone_size: few; v_call: TRBV3-1/TRBV3-2
cdr3_aa: CASSSLPGYEQYF; cdr3_nt: TGTGCCAGCAGTTCCCTTCCAGGATACGAGCAGTACTTC; d_call: -; j_call: TRBJ2-7; clone_size: -; v_call: TRBV28
cdr3_aa: CASSPRQGQNEQFF; cdr3_nt: TGTGCCAGCTCACCACGGCAGGGTCAGAATGAGCAGTTCTTC; d_call: -; j_call: TRBJ2-1; clone_size: few; v_call: TRBV18
cdr3_aa: CASSFSVAGPYNEQFF; cdr3_nt: TGTGCCAGCAGTTTCAGTGTAGCGGGGCCCTACAATGAGCAGTTCTTC; d_call: TRBD2; j_call: TRBJ2-1; clone_size: -; v_call: TRBV28
cdr3_aa: CASSQDGSGEETQYF; cdr3_nt: TGCGCCAGCAGCCAAGACGGGTCCGGCGAGGAGACCCAGTACTTC; d_call: -; j_call: TRBJ2-5; clone_size: -; v_call: TRBV4-1
cdr3_aa: CASRQTSVTYNEQFF; cdr3_nt: TGTGCCAGTAGACAGACTAGCGTGACCTACAATGAGCAGTTCTTC; d_call: TRBD2; j_call: TRBJ2-1; clone_size: few; v_call: TRBV19
cdr3_aa: CASSQVAGRDEQYF; cdr3_nt: TGCGCCAGCAGCCAAGTTGCGGGCCGGGACGAGCAGTACTTC; d_call: -; j_call: TRBJ2-7; clone_size: -; v_call: TRBV4-3
cdr3_aa: CASSPRSTEAFF; cdr3_nt: TGTGCCAGCAGTCCTCGGAGCACTGAAGCTTTCTTT; d_call: -; j_call: TRBJ1-1; clone_size: -; v_call: TRBV28
cdr3_aa: CASSRQGPGYTF; cdr3_nt: TGTGCCAGCAGCAGACAGGGTCCTGGCTACACCTTC; d_call: TRBD1; j_call: TRBJ1-2; clone_size: -; v_call: TRBV5-8
cdr3_aa: CASSLLNYGYTF; cdr3_nt: TGTGCCAGCAGCCTCCTTAACTATGGCTACACCTTC; d_call: -; j_call: TRBJ1-2; clone_size: -; v_call: TRBV3-1/TRBV3-2
cdr3_aa: CASSYGAGLTEAFF; cdr3_nt: TGTGCCAGCAGTTACGGGGCAGGGCTCACTGAAGCTTTCTTT; d_call: -; j_call: TRBJ1-1; clone_size: -; v_call: TRBV6-2/TRBV6-3
cdr3_aa: CASSQSGTGGKEGYTF; cdr3_nt: TGCGCCAGCAGTCAATCTGGGACAGGGGGCAAGGAGGGCTACACCTTC; d_call: TRBD1; j_call: TRBJ1-2; clone_size: once; v_call: TRBV23-1
cdr3_aa: CASHSSGANVLTF; cdr3_nt: TGTGCCAGCCATAGCTCTGGGGCCAACGTCCTGACTTTC; d_call: -; j_call: TRBJ2-6; clone_size: once; v_call: TRBV6-5